One T cell receptor (beta chain) is described in this entry. The target of this receptor is not known. Within one base of it there is no much larger clone, and no base qualities were kept. In total, approximately 700 healthy bone marrow donors made up the cohort. Cohort members were all nominally healthy when sampled, although unrecorded immune exposures were likely present. The donor was CMV seronegative and was included in the group of about 350 seronegative cohort members. Each donor provided a peripheral blood sample, and peripheral blood mononuclear cells were used for TCR beta sequencing. Genomic DNA was extracted from the blood cell samples with the Qiagen DNeasy Blood Extraction Kit. The sample belongs to a study of cytomegalovirus exposure and HLA in healthy donors listed by TCRdb under 2017. Looking at the study overall: According to an earlier analysis of 587 of the donors, about 190 million T cells yielded over 90 million unique TCR beta sequences and roughly 280 Gb of sequence data. Around 320 gigabases of sequencing data and approximately 85 million unique TCR sequences were included in an early release covering under 650 HLA-typed donors. The genetic ancestry cluster associated with self-reported Caucasian donors included 70% to 85% of the approximately 410 genotyped donors. The study was designed to test whether signatures of past pathogen exposure could be identified by cataloging public T cell receptors. Using immunosequencing, the study profiled T cell repertoires from approximately 700 subjects and related those repertoires to cytomegalovirus serostatus. Besides the first cohort of approximately 710 subjects, a separate validation cohort made up of 120 different subjects was used. To predict cytomegalovirus infection status, the study brought together high-throughput TCR immunosequencing, statistical association of individual TCRs with disease status, and machine learning. A later analysis re-examined previously published TCR beta repertoires from over 500 donors and added high-resolution HLA genotyping to investigate patterns of TCR occurrence. The later analysis used no new phenotypic data to find candidate immune exposures, relying instead on TCR beta sequences and their occurrence across donors. An earlier analysis of approximately 630 of the donors applied high-throughput TCR beta sequencing to assess whether each TCR beta V gene segment acted as functional or pseudogenic. Donor age, sex, ethnicity and CMV serostatus were compiled alongside the repertoire data. Genome-wide SNP genotypes for about 65% of the roughly 670 donors were used in a later genetic analysis, which treated that subset as a discovery cohort. All discovery cohort repertoires had been generated using a single sequencing platform. HLA typing included class I and class II loci at four-digit resolution. The number of donors typed differed by locus, with roughly 620-640 for A, B, C, DRB1 and DQB1, 522 for DQA1, about 610 for DPA1, and some 450 for DPB1. Because of strong linkage in the cohort, roughly five DR-DQ haplotypes were treated as single units for association and clustering. Among a few hundred genotyped donors of the cohort, an average of about 240,000 unique TCR beta nucleotide sequences were sequenced per donor, roughly 20% of them non-productive. Results and caveats for the whole study, not just this receptor: In a later genetic analysis, a missense DCLRE1C variant was associated with V-gene and J-gene trimming of TCR beta chains, and the association was replicated in an independent cohort. According to a later analysis, parvovirus B19, influenza, CMV and Epstein-Barr virus appeared linked to several top co-occurrence clusters. Sequencing depth was assumed to be roughly uniform across donors in the presence/absence analyses, though that assumption may not hold. The sequencing pipeline was judged likely to have produced a cluster of highly shared sequence variants as a technical artifact. In an earlier analysis of some 540 of the donors, most TCR beta V segments appeared in productive rearrangements about 90% or about 30% of the time, broadly matching IMGT annotations. Because HLA typing was missing for some donors at each locus, association tests included only the typed subset. Because counts were too low, more than 15 rarely observed V segments, including chromosome 9 orphons, were left out of the earlier analysis of several hundred of the donors. When HLA alleles, especially DR and DQ, strongly co-occurred, TCR associations were difficult to assign to individual alleles. The classifier was reported to diagnose cytomegalovirus status with high specificity and sensitivity in both the original cohort and the validation cohort. According to a later genetic analysis, donors in an Asian-associated ancestry cluster had fewer N-insertions in productive TCRs than the approximately 670-donor mean. In vitro tests confirmed that a few of the cytomegalovirus-associated TCR beta chains recognize cytomegalovirus antigens. A total of roughly 160 TCR beta chains were listed by the study as associated with cytomegalovirus. Most CMV-associated TCR beta chains appeared to be HLA-restricted in a later analysis, and the HLA associations seemed to be driven largely by CMV exposure. Correlated functional status among segregating V segments might reflect linkage disequilibrium, but an unknown experimental factor could not be ruled out. In a later analysis, the rate of TCR association differed among HLA loci, with DRB1 alleles having the most associated TCRs and HLA-C alleles having the fewest. In a later analysis, HLA-associated TCR beta chains were found to be more clonally expanded and to have lower generation probabilities than equally common non-associated chains. Across donors, most TCR sequences were observed very rarely, whereas some public TCRs were present in many individuals. Immune exposure information for the cohort was limited to CMV serostatus. At a false discovery rate of 0.05, a later analysis linked around 15,000 TCR beta sequences to specific HLA alleles. The 87-base-pair reads could not distinguish some IMGT-functional V segments, including TRBV6-2 and TRBV6-3, so those segments were excluded. Only TCR beta chains were sequenced in this cohort, and the absence of alpha or paired-chain data limited detectable features. A further reported finding was that TCR beta sequences accurately predicted the HLA-A and HLA-B alleles for most subjects in the first cohort. It was suggested by the authors that the approach could potentially be generalized to other disease states and immunological phenotypes.

Library creation used the immunoSEQ multiplex PCR assay. A mixture of 60 forward primers for TCR Vbeta segments and 13 reverse primers for TCR Jbeta segments was used in the multiplex PCR. The CDR3 region of rearranged TCR beta genes was amplified from genomic DNA with a multiplex PCR assay. On the Illumina HiSeq System, the amplified TCR beta libraries were sequenced as 87-base-pair reads. For the original study's pipeline: A later analysis tallied 75 million to 85 million unique TCR beta chains across the 666 repertoires, and approximately 12 million of those chains were shared by two or more donors. A nearest-neighbor algorithm error-corrected the raw reads and collapsed the reads into unique sequences, merging closely related sequences to remove PCR and sequencing errors. Alignment of CDR3 sequences to IMGT reference sequences was used to assign V, D and J gene segments. Each retained sequence needed at least a six-nucleotide match to both a V gene segment and a J gene segment. A rearrangement was called productive if the CDR3 had no stop codons and remained in frame with V and J, and every other rearrangement was called non-productive. CDR3 was defined according to IMGT convention as the region running from the second conserved V-encoded cysteine to the conserved J-encoded phenylalanine. Sequences without an unambiguous match to a single V gene segment were excluded from the earlier analysis of almost 600 of the donors. In an earlier analysis of 587 of the donors, a V segment was called functional when productive rearrangements were above 56.7%, and segregating when the standard deviation between donors exceeded 5%. A statistical classification framework was built to diagnose cytomegalovirus status from the catalog of TCR beta chain sequences. In a later analysis, V and J genes were assigned by comparing TCR nucleotide sequences against IMGT/GENE-DB human TR gene sequences. The TCRdist pipeline was used in a later analysis to assign CDR3 sequences and most-parsimonious VDJ recombination scenarios. In a later analysis, each TCR beta chain was defined by its CDR3 amino acid sequence together with its V-gene family, and reads without a unique V-gene family were excluded. As a way to deal with suspected cross-contamination and a sequencing artifact, a later analysis dropped 592 nucleotide sequences that were highly shared and had low generation probability. In a later analysis, a clonal expansion index for each public chain was calculated from normalized within-repertoire ranks of inferred template counts. Generation probabilities in a later analysis came from a VDJ recombination model fitted to out-of-frame rearrangements, and those results were checked against IGoR. Hypergeometric tests were used in a later analysis to score TCR-TCR, TCR-HLA and TCR-CMV co-occurrence, with a repertoire-size bias correction applied to the TCR pairs. In a later analysis, false discovery rates were estimated by permuting HLA or CMV assignments 20 times. In a later analysis, co-occurring TCRs were grouped using DBSCAN, and TCRdist sequence similarity was added for clustering within HLA-allele-positive subsets. Repertoires with fewer than 30,000 or more than 120,000 public chains were left out of co-occurrence clustering, as were several repertoires with anomalous nucleotide sharing. TCRdb provides this immuneACCESS table in a form limited to in-frame rearrangements. Some clones are lacking; in checked studies, under half of them reflect an unresolved V gene, and why the rest are absent is not known. The V and J calls and clone size come from that table; D and trimming were worked out from the DNA. The sample table shows approximately 90,000 clones, and 70% to 80% are seen once. Of the sample, roughly 3.2% falls within the top ten clones.

Here V drops 0 bases and J drops 1 base, and the junction holds 1 base not matched to any gene. Including the terminal cysteine and phenylalanine, the CDR3 comprises 15 residues. The kept DNA is CDR3 alone, 45 bases in frame from the first base. As encoded in the germline V gene (reference sequence), CDR1 is MNHNY while CDR2 is SVGAGI. Sequenced: PBMCs. The sequence came from a man aged 35 to 55 in good health and CMV-seronegative. The chain is assembled from TRBV6-6 and TRBJ2-7; TRBD1 lines up with 9 middle nucleotides. The CDR3 region: CASSYSGQGSYEQYF. Read as DNA, the sequence is TGTGCCAGCAGTTACTCGGGACAGGGATCCTACGAGCAGTACTTC.